Sequencing of this TCR beta chain was carried out in a study of blood T cell repertoires in COVID-19. For recovered donors of Cohort 3, there were two negative PCRs, clearance, or symptom resolution. Authors' processing steps: Reference gene primers were amplified, and this amplification served to estimate nucleated cell counts. Profiling relied on immunoSEQ multiplex PCR, and the TCRdb table lists in-frame clones only, not all of them. V and J calls and clone size come straight from that table; D and trimming were deduced from the DNA. The data contain some 290,000 clones, about nine tenths of them singletons. The CDR3 is 13 amino acids. Germline-derived CDR1 and CDR2 are KGHDR and SFDVKD. V lost 4 bases and J lost 6; bases outside the gene matches: 5.

This TCR was sampled from a woman aged 25 to 39 who had recovered from COVID-19. The sequencing sample was made of PBMCs or T cells enriched from blood (not recorded which). The chain combines TRBV24-1 with TRBJ2-7, with TRBD1 matching 7 bases. The CDR3 loop reads CATSEATGTEQYF. The DNA of the CDR3 is TGTGCCACCAGTGAGGCGACAGGGACCGAGCAGTACTTC.